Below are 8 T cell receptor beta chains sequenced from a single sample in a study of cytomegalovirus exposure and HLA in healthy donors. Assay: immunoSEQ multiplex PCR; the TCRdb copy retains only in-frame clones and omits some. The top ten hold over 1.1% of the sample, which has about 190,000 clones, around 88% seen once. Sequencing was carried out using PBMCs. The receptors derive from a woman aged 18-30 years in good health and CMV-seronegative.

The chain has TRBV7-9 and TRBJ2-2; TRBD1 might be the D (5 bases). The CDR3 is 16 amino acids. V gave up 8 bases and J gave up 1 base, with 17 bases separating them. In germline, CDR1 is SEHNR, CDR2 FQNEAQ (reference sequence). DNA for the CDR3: TGTGCCAGCGTACCCTCTGGGGCAGGGAACACCGGGGAGCTGTTTTTT. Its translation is CASVPSGAGNTGELFF.

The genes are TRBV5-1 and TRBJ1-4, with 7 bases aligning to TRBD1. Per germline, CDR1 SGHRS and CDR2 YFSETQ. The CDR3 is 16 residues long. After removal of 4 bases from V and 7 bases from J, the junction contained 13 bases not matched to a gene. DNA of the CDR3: TGCGCCAGCAGCCAGGTCCGGAGGGGGCTGAGTGAAAAACTGTTTTTT. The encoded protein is CASSQVRRGLSEKLFF.

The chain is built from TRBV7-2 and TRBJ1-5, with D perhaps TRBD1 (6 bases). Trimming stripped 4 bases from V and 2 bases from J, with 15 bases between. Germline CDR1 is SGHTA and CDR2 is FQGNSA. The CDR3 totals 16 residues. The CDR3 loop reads CASSSADSPRNQPQHF. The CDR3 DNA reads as TGTGCCAGCAGCTCCGCGGACAGTCCGCGCAATCAGCCCCAGCATTTT.

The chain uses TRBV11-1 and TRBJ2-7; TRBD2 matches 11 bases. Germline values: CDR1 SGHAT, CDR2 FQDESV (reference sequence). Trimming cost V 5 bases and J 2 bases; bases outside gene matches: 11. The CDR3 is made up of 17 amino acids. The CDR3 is CASSRSQSTSGTYEQYF. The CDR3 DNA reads TGTGCCAGCAGCCGGTCCCAATCGACTAGCGGGACCTACGAGCAGTACTTC.

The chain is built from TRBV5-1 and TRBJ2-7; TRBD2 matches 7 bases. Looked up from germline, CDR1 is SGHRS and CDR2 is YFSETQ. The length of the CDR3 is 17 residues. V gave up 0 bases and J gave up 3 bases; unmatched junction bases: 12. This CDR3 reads CASSLVFSGLADYEQYF. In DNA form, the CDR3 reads TGCGCCAGCAGCTTGGTTTTCTCGGGTCTAGCGGACTACGAGCAGTACTTC.

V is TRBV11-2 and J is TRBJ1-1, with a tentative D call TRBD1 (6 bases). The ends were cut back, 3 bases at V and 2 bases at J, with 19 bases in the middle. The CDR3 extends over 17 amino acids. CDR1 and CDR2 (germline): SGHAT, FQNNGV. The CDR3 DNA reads TGTGCCAGCAGCTTGCATTCGGCAGGGGTGTTAAACACTGAAGCTTTCTTT. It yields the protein CASSLHSAGVLNTEAFF. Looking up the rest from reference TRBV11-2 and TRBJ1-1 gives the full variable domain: EAGVAQSPRYKIIEKRQSVAFWCNPISGHATLYWYQQILGQGPKLLIQFQNNGVVDDSQLPKDRFSAERLKGVDSTLKIQPAKLEDSAVYLCASSLHSAGVLNTEAFFGQGTRLTVV.

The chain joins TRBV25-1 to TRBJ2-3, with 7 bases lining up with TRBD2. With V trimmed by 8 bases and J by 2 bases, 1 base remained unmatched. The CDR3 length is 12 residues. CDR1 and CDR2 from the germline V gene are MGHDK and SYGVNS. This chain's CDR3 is CASGRDTDTQYF. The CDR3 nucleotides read TGTGCCAGCGGGAGGGACACAGATACGCAGTATTTT. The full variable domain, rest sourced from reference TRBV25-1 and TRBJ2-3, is EADIYQTPRYLVIGTGKKITLECSQTMGHDKMYWYQQDPGMELHLIHYSYGVNSTEKGDLSSESTVSRIRTEHFPLTLESARPSHTSQYLCASGRDTDTQYFGPGTRLTVL.

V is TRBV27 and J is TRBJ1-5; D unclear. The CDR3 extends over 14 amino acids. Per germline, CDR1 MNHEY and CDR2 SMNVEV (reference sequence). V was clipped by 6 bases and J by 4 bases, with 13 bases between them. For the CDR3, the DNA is TGTGCCAGCAGCCAATACATCGGGAATCAGCCCCAGCATTTT. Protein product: CASSQYIGNQPQHF.